These 30 T cell receptor beta chains share one sample of origin, sequenced in a study of T cell responses to AZD1222 COVID-19 vaccine. Data came from immunoSEQ multiplex PCR; TCRdb stores just in-frame clones and leaves some out. The sample includes 150,000 to 200,000 clones, roughly 92% of them seen just once. Material: peripheral blood, obtained on day 0 of AZD1222 vaccination. These receptors were obtained from an adult in good health.

The CDR3, as DNA: TGTGCCAGCAGCTTAGCGCGGGCCAATTCCTACGAGCAGTACTTC. This sequence encodes CASSLARANSYEQYF. The rearrangement links TRBV11-1 to TRBJ2-7; D may be TRBD2 (5 bases). V was trimmed by 0 bases and J by 1 base, leaving 10 bases between them. The CDR3 totals 15 residues. Germline V CDR1 and CDR2: SGHAT, FQDESV (reference sequence).

This chain uses TRBV5-1 with TRBJ2-7; D gene unclear. V was pared by 0 bases and J by 6 bases, with 7 bases between. Germline V gene lookup returns CDR1 SGHRS and CDR2 YFSETQ. The CDR3 covers 12 residues. Written as DNA, the CDR3 is TGCGCCAGCAGCTTGGGATCCCCCGAGCAGTACTTC. It encodes CASSLGSPEQYF.

CDR3 nucleotide sequence: TGTGCCAGTAGTACCGACAGGGGAGATACGCAGTATTTT. It translates to CASSTDRGDTQYF. This chain links TRBV19 with TRBJ2-3; 8 bases align to TRBD1. V lost 4 bases and J lost 5; bases outside the gene matches: 2. This CDR3 comprises 13 residues. Germline CDR1 reads LNHDA; CDR2 reads SQIVND (reference sequence).

This chain uses TRBV27 with TRBJ2-1, with TRBD2 as a possible D gene (6 bases). Per the germline V gene, CDR1 is MNHEY and CDR2 is SMNVEV (reference sequence). This CDR3 region has 16 residues. Trimming removed 3 bases from V and 2 bases from J, with 14 bases in between. The CDR3 bases are TGTGCCAGCAGTTTGAGGGGCGGGGCAACCTACAATGAGCAGTTCTTC. Translating gives CASSLRGGATYNEQFF.

The chain uses TRBV10-1 and TRBJ2-3, with D possibly called TRBD1 or TRBD2 (5 bases each). With 0 bases removed from V and 6 bases from J, the gap between germline ends came to 16 bases. CDR1 and CDR2 from the germline V gene are WNHNN and SYGVQD (reference sequence). This CDR3 has 16 amino acids. The CDR3 nucleotides are TGCGCCAGCAGTGAGTCGACGGGACCTAACCCGGATACGCAGTATTTT. It translates to CASSESTGPNPDTQYF.

Written as DNA, the CDR3 is TGTGCCAGCACACAAGGGGAAAACACTGAAGCTTTCTTT. This codes for CASTQGENTEAFF. V usage is TRBV6-5 and J usage is TRBJ1-1; TRBD1 might be the D (5 bases). The length of the CDR3 is 13 residues. Trimming pared 7 bases from V and 2 bases from J, leaving 11 bases between. Germline V gives CDR1 MNHEY, CDR2 SVGAGI.

The chain recombines TRBV5-8 with TRBJ1-6, with 8 bases lining up with TRBD1. J lost 9 bases, V lost 3 bases, and 5 bases had no gene match. Per the germline V gene, CDR1 is SGHTS and CDR2 is YDEGEE. This CDR3 has 14 amino acids. The CDR3: CASSSDRVVSPLHF. Here the CDR3 DNA reads TGTGCCAGCAGCTCGGACAGGGTAGTTTCACCCCTCCACTTT.

This clone has just one count. The chain has TRBV18 and TRBJ2-7; D gene unclear. The CDR3 is 11 amino acids. V dropped 2 bases and J dropped 5 bases, with 4 bases sitting between them. Germline values: CDR1 KGHSH, CDR2 LQKENI. The CDR3 loop reads CASSPGDEQYF. CDR3 DNA sequence: TGTGCCAGCTCACCAGGGGACGAGCAGTACTTC.

The chain recombines TRBV5-4 with TRBJ2-4; possibly TRBD1 for D (5 bases). Trimming shortened V by 5 bases and J by 2 bases, and 14 bases separated the two germline ends. The CDR3 has 15 residues. Germline V CDR1 and CDR2: SGHNT, YYREEE (reference sequence). Here the CDR3 reads CASSMPGSSKNIQYF. The CDR3 coding sequence is TGTGCCAGCAGTATGCCAGGGTCATCCAAAAACATTCAGTACTTC.

Only one count was recorded for this clone. This chain links TRBV15 with TRBJ1-1, with D perhaps TRBD1 (5 bases). The CDR3 is 14 residues long. From germline, CDR1 is LNHNV and CDR2 YYDKDF (reference sequence). Between the trimmed V and J ends, which lost 0 bases and 10 bases, there was a span of 15 bases. The CDR3 is CATSRERQPNGAFF. CDR3 sequence (DNA): TGTGCCACCAGCAGAGAGAGACAGCCTAACGGAGCTTTCTTT.

The chain uses TRBV19 and TRBJ1-5; the D gene is possibly TRBD1 (5 bases). The CDR3 totals 17 residues. Germline CDR1 and CDR2: LNHDA and SQIVND (reference sequence). V lost 3 bases, J lost 0 bases, and 15 bases lay in between. CDR3 sequence reads: CASSIWSGDYSNQPQHF. The CDR3 bases are TGTGCCAGTAGTATTTGGTCCGGGGACTATAGCAATCAGCCCCAGCATTTT. Full variable domain (rest looked up from reference TRBV19 and TRBJ1-5): DGGITQSPKYLFRKEGQNVTLSCEQNLNHDAMYWYRQDPGQGLRLIYYSQIVNDFQKGDIAEGYSVSREKKESFPLTVTSAQKNPTAFYLCASSIWSGDYSNQPQHFGDGTRLSIL.

In its sample, this clone was seen once. This chain connects TRBV9 to TRBJ2-3; TRBD2 agrees at 9 bases. J gave up 2 bases and V 3 bases, and 1 base lay outside the gene matches. Germline V gene lookup returns CDR1 SGDLS and CDR2 YYNGEE. The CDR3 contains 14 residues. The CDR3, as DNA: TGTGCCAGCAGCGGCGGGAGGGCCACAGATACGCAGTATTTT. Residues: CASSGGRATDTQYF.

The chain recombines TRBV2 with TRBJ2-2, with 8 bases lining up with TRBD1. Germline V CDR1 and CDR2: SNHLY, FYNNEI. The V and J ends lost 6 bases and 5 bases, in that order; junction bases with no gene match: 5. This CDR3 has 14 amino acids. The CDR3 region is CASSPQGATGELFF. As DNA, the CDR3 is TGTGCCAGCAGCCCCCAGGGGGCGACCGGGGAGCTGTTTTTT.

The chain joins TRBV12-3 or TRBV12-4 to TRBJ2-7, with D tentatively TRBD1 or TRBD2 (5 bases each). V dropped 2 bases and J dropped 7 bases, with 12 bases sitting between them. The CDR3 is made up of 13 amino acids. Here the CDR3 reads CASSLFRDGEQYF. CDR3 sequence (DNA): TGTGCCAGCAGTTTATTTCGGGACGGGGAGCAGTACTTC.

The V call is TRBV27, the J call TRBJ1-1, with D perhaps TRBD1 (5 bases). This CDR3 is built from 12 residues. V was clipped by 5 bases and J by 10 bases, with 14 bases between them. The germline V gene has CDR1 MNHEY and CDR2 SMNVEV (reference sequence). In nucleotides, the CDR3 is TGTGCCAGCAGTCAAAGACGGGGGAGAGCTTTCTTT. Translation gives CASSQRRGRAFF.

The rearrangement links TRBV10-1 to TRBJ2-7; no reliable D call. V lost 5 bases and J 3 bases, leaving 17 bases between the germline ends. This CDR3 is built from 15 residues. The germline CDR1 and CDR2 sequences are WNHNN and SYGVQD (reference sequence). The CDR3 here is CASSPSWRLGYEQYF. For the CDR3, the DNA is TGCGCCAGCAGTCCTTCGTGGCGGTTAGGCTACGAGCAGTACTTC.

The chain uses TRBV7-9 and TRBJ2-4; 8 nucleotides align to TRBD1. Germline V gene sequence: CDR1 SEHNR, CDR2 FQNEAQ (reference sequence). Germline trimming cut 1 base from V and 1 base from J; bases unmatched to any gene: 6. CDR3 length: 17 residues. The CDR3 here is CASSLGTGGPAKNIQYF. The CDR3 nucleotides read TGTGCCAGCAGCTTAGGAACAGGGGGACCGGCCAAAAACATTCAGTACTTC.

The chain is built from TRBV5-1 and TRBJ2-2, with 8 bases matching TRBD2. The CDR3 contains 16 residues. Germline CDR1 SGHRS, CDR2 YFSETQ. J gave up 0 bases and V 4 bases, and 5 bases lay outside the gene matches. As DNA, the CDR3 is TGCGCCAGCAGCCCCCGACTAGCGTCGAACACCGGGGAGCTGTTTTTT. As protein: CASSPRLASNTGELFF.

V and J are TRBV18 and TRBJ1-1; D is possibly TRBD1 (6 bases). Germline values: CDR1 KGHSH, CDR2 LQKENI. This CDR3 has 14 residues. V lost 3 bases to trimming and J lost 0 bases, with 8 bases between them. CDR3 sequence (DNA): TGTGCCAGCTCACCCGGACAGTTGAACACTGAAGCTTTCTTT. It codes for CASSPGQLNTEAFF.

The J gene is TRBJ1-1, the V gene TRBV18; D perhaps matches TRBD1 (5 bases). The CDR3 contains 14 residues. Trimming took 6 bases from V and 0 from J, leaving 11 bases between them. Germline CDR1 KGHSH, CDR2 LQKENI. The CDR3 loop is CASSPTVLNTEAFF. The CDR3 DNA is TGTGCCAGCTCCCCGACAGTTTTGAACACTGAAGCTTTCTTT.

The chain recombines TRBV19 with TRBJ1-6; a possible D gene is TRBD1 (6 bases). The CDR3 is 15 amino acids. Germline V gene sequence: CDR1 LNHDA, CDR2 SQIVND (reference sequence). V was pared by 5 bases and J by 7 bases, with 15 bases between. The CDR3 protein is CASSGYRVGNSPLHF. The CDR3 nucleotides are TGTGCCAGTAGTGGTTACAGGGTTGGGAATTCACCCCTCCACTTT.

The genes are TRBV7-9 and TRBJ1-6, with 8 bases matching TRBD1. This CDR3 is built from 15 residues. V trimming: 3 bases; J trimming: 10 bases; junction bases outside the gene matches: 8. Germline-derived CDR1 and CDR2 are SEHNR and FQNEAQ (reference sequence). The chain's CDR3 is CASSLDRALRSPLHF. The CDR3 DNA follows: TGTGCCAGCAGCTTGGACAGGGCATTGAGATCACCCCTCCACTTT.

The chain carries TRBV5-4 and TRBJ1-5, with D tentatively TRBD1 (6 bases). CDR1 is SGHNT and CDR2 is YYREEE in the germline V gene (reference sequence). CDR3 size: 15 residues. Trimming shortened V by 4 bases and J by 4 bases, and 15 bases separated the two germline ends. As DNA, the CDR3 is TGTGCCAGCAGCCCAGGGGCAGGAACTAATCAGCCCCAGCATTTT. The encoded protein is CASSPGAGTNQPQHF.

The chain links TRBV7-9 to TRBJ2-7, with no clear D. CDR1 and CDR2 (germline): SEHNR, FQNEAQ (reference sequence). V was trimmed by 1 base and J by 0 bases, leaving 16 bases between them. CDR3 length: 17 amino acids. The CDR3 here is CASSLDRAASLSYEQYF. The CDR3 region has the DNA TGTGCCAGCAGCTTAGACCGGGCCGCATCCCTCTCCTACGAGCAGTACTTC.

This chain uses TRBV7-9 with TRBJ1-2; 9 nucleotides agree with TRBD1. The length of the CDR3 is 16 residues. V shed 4 bases, J shed 0 bases, and the junction held 6 bases outside the gene matches. In germline, CDR1 is SEHNR, CDR2 FQNEAQ (reference sequence). The CDR3: CASSWGGQGANYGYTF. In DNA form, the CDR3 reads TGTGCCAGCAGCTGGGGGGGACAGGGAGCTAACTATGGCTACACCTTC.

J is TRBJ2-4 and V is TRBV7-8, with TRBD2 matching 8 bases. From germline, CDR1 is SGHVS and CDR2 FQNEAQ. V was clipped by 2 bases and J by 3 bases; unmatched bases: 9. CDR3 size: 17 residues. CDR3 in DNA: TGTGCCAGCAGCTTATTACCCGGCGGGAGGATCAAAAACATTCAGTACTTC. Translated, it gives CASSLLPGGRIKNIQYF.

V usage is TRBV2 and J usage is TRBJ2-3; D remains unclear. With 8 bases removed from V and 2 bases from J, the gap between germline ends came to 11 bases. The CDR3 extends over 13 amino acids. The V gene's germline CDR1 is SNHLY and CDR2 FYNNEI. CDR3 sequence (DNA): TGTGCCAGCCATTCCGACCACACAGATACGCAGTATTTT. Encoded protein: CASHSDHTDTQYF.

The chain combines TRBV20-1 with TRBJ1-2; perhaps TRBD1 as D (5 bases). V dropped 3 bases and J dropped 4 bases, with 15 bases sitting between them. The CDR3 covers 14 residues. Germline V gene data show CDR1 as DFQATT and CDR2 as SNEGSKA (reference sequence). The CDR3 region is CSASPQGIVYGYTF. The CDR3 region has the DNA TGCAGTGCTAGTCCCCAGGGAATCGTCTATGGCTACACCTTC.

The genes are TRBV18 and TRBJ1-2; tentative D call: TRBD1 (5 bases). The germline V gene encodes CDR1 KGHSH and CDR2 LQKENI. The CDR3 is 14 amino acids. V lost 2 bases, J lost 0 bases, and 7 bases lay in between. The CDR3 sequence: CASSPDSSNYGYTF. CDR3 nucleotide sequence: TGTGCCAGCTCACCAGACAGCTCTAACTATGGCTACACCTTC.

The chain uses TRBV5-1 and TRBJ1-6; D not resolved. The germline CDR1 and CDR2 sequences are SGHRS and YFSETQ. CDR3 length: 14 amino acids. Trimming took off 4 bases at V and 7 bases at J, with 12 bases between the two ends. In DNA, the CDR3 is TGCGCCAGCAGCACGAGCTCAGGCAATTCACCCCTCCACTTT. Its translation: CASSTSSGNSPLHF. The entire variable domain, with the rest obtained from reference TRBV5-1 and TRBJ1-6, is as follows: KAGVTQTPRYLIKTRGQQVTLSCSPISGHRSVSWYQQTPGQGLQFLFEYFSETQRNKGNFPGRFSGRQFSNSRSEMNVSTLELGDSALYLCASSTSSGNSPLHFGNGTRLTVT.